This T cell receptor (beta chain) was recovered during a study of T-cell memory formation after mild COVID-19. TCRdb reanalysed the 5' RACE reads using MiXCR and keeps one entry per CDR3 protein. The sample holds 92,000 or so distinct CDR3 sequences, about 13% seen once. V lost 2 bases, J lost 2 bases, and 14 bases lay in between. Germline values: CDR1 SGHRS, CDR2 YFSETQ. The CDR3 spans 15 residues. This TCR was recovered from an adult woman who had mild COVID-19 (a few samples of this study predate the infection). Cell type and time point are not known. The chain carries TRBV5-1 and TRBJ2-7; possible D gene TRBD1, 5 bases. The specimen was PBMCs or a T cell subset sorted from them (not recorded which). DNA for the CDR3: TGCGCCAGCAGCTTTCGACCAGGGTGGGCCTACGAGCAGTACTTC. It encodes CASSFRPGWAYEQYF. The whole variable domain, remainder taken from reference TRBV5-1 and TRBJ2-7, is KAGVTQTPRYLIKTRGQQVTLSCSPISGHRSVSWYQQTPGQGLQFLFEYFSETQRNKGNFPGRFSGRQFSNSRSEMNVSTLELGDSALYLCASSFRPGWAYEQYFGPGTRLTVT.